This T cell receptor beta chain was captured by sequencing in a study of CD8 T cells in Susac syndrome. The RNA input was about 0.45 to 1 ug, and it was reverse transcribed with random hexamers. TCRdb fed the immunoSEQ multiplex PCR reads into MiXCR, producing one record per CDR3 protein. Counted here are around 130,000 distinct CDR3 sequences, around nine tenths occurring once; the ten biggest clones make up around 0.24%. The CDR3 has 17 residues. V lost 5 bases to trimming and J lost 1 base; unmatched junction nucleotides: 10. Germline V gene sequence: CDR1 MNHEY, CDR2 SMNVEV (reference sequence). Sequencing was carried out using CD8+ T cells from PBMCs. The receptor was derived from a human donor with multiple sclerosis. The chain joins TRBV27 to TRBJ2-2, with 7 positions matching TRBD1. CDR3 protein: CASSPTQGQQNTGELFF. The CDR3 bases are TGTGCCAGCAGTCCAACCCAGGGACAGCAGAACACCGGGGAGCTGTTTTTT.